The next 29 T cell receptor beta chains were all read from a single sample in a study of response to subunit inactivated influenza vaccine. TCRdb independently ran MiXCR on the RT-PCR reads; one entry per CDR3 protein. The sample records hundreds of thousands of distinct CDR3 sequences, about a tenth being singletons. The input for sequencing was PBMCs from blood, taken roughly 6 weeks after vaccination. These receptors came from a man aged 50-59 years who received an inactivated influenza vaccine.

This clonotype was detected ten times or more. This chain joins TRBV4-2 and TRBJ2-3; 8 bases map to TRBD1. V was pared by 11 bases and J by 1 base, with 2 bases of the junction left unmatched. The CDR3 runs to 12 residues. Germline loops: CDR1 LGHNA, CDR2 YNFKEQ. The CDR3 sequence is CAAGQGTDTQYF. CDR3 nucleotides: TGTGCCGCGGGACAGGGCACAGATACGCAGTATTTT.

The chain employs TRBV6-2 or TRBV6-3 and TRBJ2-7, with 13 bases lining up with TRBD2. This CDR3 contains 16 residues. J lost 0 bases, V lost 5 bases, and 4 bases had no gene match. Germline V lookup: CDR1 MNHEY, CDR2 SVGEGT. The CDR3 protein is CASSKGLAGLSYEQYF. The CDR3 DNA reads TGTGCCAGCAGTAAGGGACTAGCGGGACTCTCCTACGAGCAGTACTTC.

This clonotype was seen many times. The rearrangement links TRBV4-3 to TRBJ2-1; no reliable D call. Germline values: CDR1 LGHNA, CDR2 YSLEER. Trimming took off 0 bases at V and 6 bases at J, with 9 bases between the two ends. The CDR3 has 14 residues. CDR3 coding DNA: TGCGCCAGCAGCCAAGAGGTGCGCCCCAATGAGCAGTTCTTC. This codes for CASSQEVRPNEQFF.

This clonotype was recorded a few times. V and J are TRBV4-2 and TRBJ1-1; D not certain. The CDR3 contains 16 residues. V shed 1 base and J shed 1 base, with 13 bases lying between them. Germline-derived CDR1 and CDR2 are LGHNA and YNFKEQ. CDR3 bases: TGTGCCAGCAGCCAAGGGGCGGCAGGAAAGAACACTGAAGCTTTCTTT. Its translation is CASSQGAAGKNTEAFF.

This clonotype was seen a few times. The chain uses TRBV7-6 and TRBJ2-3, with 10 nucleotides matching TRBD1. The V gene's germline CDR1 is SGHVS and CDR2 FNYEAQ. The CDR3 has 18 residues. V lost 0 bases, J lost 3 bases, and 9 bases stayed unmatched. The CDR3 spells CASSLAPTPGQGTDTQYF. Written as DNA, the CDR3 is TGTGCCAGCAGCTTAGCGCCGACTCCGGGACAGGGGACAGATACGCAGTATTTT.

This clonotype was seen a few times. The gene calls are TRBV12-3 or TRBV12-4 and TRBJ2-3; 9 bases match TRBD2. V lost 6 bases and J lost 2; bases outside the gene matches: 6. There are 15 residues in the CDR3. The CDR3 loop is CASRVTSGFTDTQYF. CDR3 in DNA: TGTGCCAGCAGGGTAACTAGCGGGTTCACAGATACGCAGTATTTT.

The V gene is TRBV11-2, the J gene TRBJ2-7; D is ambiguous. Per the germline V gene, CDR1 is SGHAT and CDR2 is FQNNGV. The length of the CDR3 is 12 residues. V was pared by 1 base and J by 7 bases, with 8 bases between. The CDR3: CASSLAGWEQYF. The CDR3 region has the DNA TGTGCCAGCAGCTTAGCCGGGTGGGAGCAGTACTTC.

The chain recombines TRBV12-3 or TRBV12-4 with TRBJ2-2, with 10 bases aligning to TRBD2. CDR3 length: 15 amino acids. The ends lost 5 bases at V and 4 bases at J; junction bases unmatched: 4. Here the CDR3 DNA reads TGTGCCAGCAGTCTACTAGCGGGACGCACCGGGGAGCTGTTTTTT. Amino acid sequence: CASSLLAGRTGELFF.

This clonotype appeared a few times. The chain couples TRBV11-2 to TRBJ2-7; the D gene could be TRBD1 or TRBD2 (7 bases each). The CDR3 totals 14 residues. Germline CDR1 is SGHAT and CDR2 is FQNNGV. The V end was cut by 6 bases, the J end by 2 bases, with 14 bases between. The CDR3 nucleotides are TGTGCCAGCAGTTACGGGGGGACAGCCTACGAGCAGTACTTC. It encodes CASSYGGTAYEQYF.

This clonotype was observed many times. The chain carries TRBV15 and TRBJ2-3; D not resolved. This CDR3 contains 13 residues. The ends were cut back, 5 bases at V and 4 bases at J, with 10 bases in the middle. The germline V gene has CDR1 LNHNV and CDR2 YYDKDF (reference sequence). For the CDR3, the DNA is TGTGCCACCAGCCTCCTCGCCGCAGATACGCAGTATTTT. This codes for CATSLLAADTQYF.

This clonotype turned up a few times. The chain uses TRBV7-9 and TRBJ2-5; TRBD2 might be the D (6 bases). V lost 5 bases, J lost 2 bases, and 18 bases lay in between. The germline CDR1 and CDR2 sequences are SEHNR and FQNEAQ (reference sequence). This CDR3 has 16 amino acids. For the CDR3, the DNA is TGTGCCAGCAGCCCTCTTAGGGGACTCACTCAAGAGACCCAGTACTTC. Translation: CASSPLRGLTQETQYF. The variable domain in full, completed from reference TRBV7-9 and TRBJ2-5, reads DTGVSQNPRHKITKRGQNVTFRCDPISEHNRLYWYRQTLGQGPEFLTYFQNEAQLEKSRLLSDRFSAERPKGSFSTLEIQRTEQGDSAMYLCASSPLRGLTQETQYFGPGTRLLVL.

The table lists this clonotype with a few counts. This chain links TRBV7-2 with TRBJ2-7; D perhaps matches TRBD2 (5 bases). The CDR3 sequence is 15 residues long. Germline CDR1 SGHTA, CDR2 FQGNSA. V dropped 5 bases and J dropped 2 bases, with 16 bases sitting between them. CDR3 residues: CASSPRVGETYEQYF. Here the CDR3 DNA reads TGTGCCAGCAGCCCCCGGGTTGGGGAGACCTACGAGCAGTACTTC. Supplemented by reference TRBV7-2 and TRBJ2-7, the full variable domain reads GAGVSQSPSNKVTEKGKDVELRCDPISGHTALYWYRQSLGQGLEFLIYFQGNSAPDKSGLPSDRFSAERTGGSVSTLTIQRTQQEDSAVYLCASSPRVGETYEQYFGPGTRLTVT.

This chain connects TRBV7-8 to TRBJ1-2, with 9 bases that match TRBD1. Trimming took 3 bases from V and 0 from J; bases not matched to a gene: 2. The CDR3 spans 15 residues. The germline gives CDR1 SGHVS, CDR2 FQNEAQ. The CDR3 nucleotides read TGTGCCAGCAGCTTGGGGACAGGGCCTAACTATGGCTACACCTTC. It translates to CASSLGTGPNYGYTF.

This chain joins TRBV4-2 and TRBJ2-7, with D perhaps matching TRBD1 (5 bases). The germline CDR1 and CDR2 sequences are LGHNA and YNFKEQ. The CDR3 runs to 14 residues. With 0 bases removed from V and 4 bases from J, the gap between germline ends came to 10 bases. This chain's CDR3 is CASSQERQGYEQYF. CDR3 DNA sequence: TGTGCCAGCAGCCAAGAACGCCAGGGTTACGAGCAGTACTTC.

In this sample, this clonotype turned up a few times. The J gene is TRBJ2-7, the V gene TRBV20-1, with 10 nucleotides matching TRBD1. The germline CDR1 and CDR2 sequences are DFQATT and SNEGSKA (reference sequence). V lost 5 bases and J lost 3; bases outside the gene matches: 7. This CDR3 is built from 14 residues. The CDR3 DNA follows: TGCAGTGCTGGGGACAGGGGACTTTTCTACGAGCAGTACTTC. It encodes CSAGDRGLFYEQYF.

V is TRBV10-3 and J is TRBJ2-6; 10 nucleotides agree with TRBD2. The CDR3 has 17 residues. Unmatched junction bases numbered 8, after V lost 1 base and J lost 8 bases. CDR1 is ENHRY, CDR2 SYGVKD, per germline. The CDR3 nucleotides read TGTGCCATCAGTGAGTACTTCGCTAGCGGGGGCCCCAACGTCCTGACTTTC. This codes for CAISEYFASGGPNVLTF.

This clonotype came up a few times. The chain employs TRBV28 and TRBJ2-3, with 11 bases lining up with TRBD2. The germline gives CDR1 MDHEN, CDR2 SYDVKM. The CDR3 runs 20 residues. The V and J ends lost 6 bases and 3 bases, in that order; junction bases with no gene match: 20. The CDR3 sequence: CASSYLLSPKLAGETDTQYF. CDR3 DNA: TGTGCCAGCAGCTACCTGCTCTCCCCCAAACTAGCGGGGGAAACAGATACGCAGTATTTT.

In this sample, this clonotype turned up many times. The chain joins TRBV5-1 to TRBJ2-1, with no clear D. The CDR3 loop spans 13 amino acids. Germline V gene sequence: CDR1 SGHRS, CDR2 YFSETQ. Trimming removed 2 bases at V and 6 bases at J, with 9 bases between. CDR3 coding DNA: TGCGCCAGCAGCTTACCTCCGAGCAATGAGCAGTTCTTC. It specifies CASSLPPSNEQFF.

This clonotype was observed a few times. The chain links TRBV9 to TRBJ2-3; 9 bases match TRBD2. The CDR3 length is 15 residues. The V gene's germline CDR1 is SGDLS and CDR2 YYNGEE. Losses at the gene ends were 4 bases for V and 4 bases for J; bases not matched to a gene: 7. The CDR3 region has the DNA TGTGCCAGCAGCAAGGGCGGGGGGGTCGCAGATACGCAGTATTTT. Its translation: CASSKGGGVADTQYF.

The chain employs TRBV25-1 and TRBJ2-5, with D uncertain. The germline V gene has CDR1 MGHDK and CDR2 SYGVNS. This CDR3 comprises 11 residues. The ends were cut back, 8 bases at V and 2 bases at J, with 6 bases in the middle. The CDR3 DNA reads TGTGCCAGCGCCGTTCAAGAGACCCAGTACTTC. Translated, it gives CASAVQETQYF.

In this sample, this clonotype turned up a few times. This rearrangement joins TRBV15 to TRBJ2-5, with 8 bases lining up with TRBD1. The length of the CDR3 is 17 residues. CDR1 LNHNV and CDR2 YYDKDF come from the germline V gene (reference sequence). J lost 10 bases, V lost 0 bases, and 16 bases had no gene match. The CDR3 region is CATSRDWDRPPLLGQYF. The CDR3 bases are TGTGCCACCAGCAGAGATTGGGACAGGCCCCCCCTCCTTGGCCAGTACTTC.

This chain connects TRBV25-1 to TRBJ2-5; D call uncertain. Between the trimmed V and J ends, which lost 2 bases and 5 bases, there was a span of 9 bases. The germline V gene has CDR1 MGHDK and CDR2 SYGVNS. This CDR3 contains 13 residues. CDR3 amino acids: CASSEVEKETQYF. CDR3 DNA sequence: TGTGCCAGCAGTGAAGTTGAGAAGGAGACCCAGTACTTC. The complete variable domain, with remaining parts taken from reference TRBV25-1 and TRBJ2-5, reads EADIYQTPRYLVIGTGKKITLECSQTMGHDKMYWYQQDPGMELHLIHYSYGVNSTEKGDLSSESTVSRIRTEHFPLTLESARPSHTSQYLCASSEVEKETQYFGPGTRLLVL.

This clonotype was counted ten times or more. The chain joins TRBV4-2 to TRBJ1-1; a possible D gene is TRBD1 (5 bases). From germline, CDR1 is LGHNA and CDR2 YNFKEQ. V lost 0 bases, J lost 2 bases, and 10 bases lay in between. This CDR3 is built from 15 residues. CDR3: CASSQDGTANTEAFF. The CDR3 DNA is TGTGCCAGCAGCCAAGATGGGACGGCAAACACTGAAGCTTTCTTT.

The gene calls are TRBV7-8 and TRBJ2-3; tentative D call: TRBD2 (7 bases). Germline CDR1 and CDR2: SGHVS and FQNEAQ. V lost 4 bases and J 2 bases, leaving 22 bases between the germline ends. The length of the CDR3 is 18 residues. The CDR3 loop reads CASSSPVDGGLPTDTQYF. CDR3 nucleotides: TGTGCCAGCAGCTCGCCCGTCGACGGGGGGCTCCCCACAGATACGCAGTATTTT.

The chain uses TRBV19 and TRBJ2-1; D is possibly TRBD2 (5 bases). This CDR3 spans 16 amino acids. V dropped 4 bases and J dropped 0 bases, with 13 bases sitting between them. Per germline, CDR1 LNHDA and CDR2 SQIVND (reference sequence). The CDR3 loop is CASSNWLGSSYNEQFF. DNA of the CDR3: TGTGCCAGTAGTAATTGGCTGGGGAGCTCCTACAATGAGCAGTTCTTC. Complete variable domain (other parts from reference TRBV19 and TRBJ2-1): DGGITQSPKYLFRKEGQNVTLSCEQNLNHDAMYWYRQDPGQGLRLIYYSQIVNDFQKGDIAEGYSVSREKKESFPLTVTSAQKNPTAFYLCASSNWLGSSYNEQFFGPGTRLTVL.

This clonotype was seen ten or more times. The chain links TRBV29-1 to TRBJ1-2; D ambiguous. This CDR3 spans 11 amino acids. V gave up 0 bases and J gave up 14 bases, with 13 bases separating them. The germline V gene encodes CDR1 SQVTM and CDR2 ANQGSEA. CDR3 sequence reads: CSVEEASPGTF. The CDR3 DNA sequence: TGCAGCGTTGAAGAGGCCTCCCCGGGTACCTTC. Supplemented by reference TRBV29-1 and TRBJ1-2, the full variable domain reads SAVISQKPSRDICQRGTSLTIQCQVDSQVTMMFWYRQQPGQSLTLIATANQGSEATYESGFVIDKFPISRPNLTFSTLTVSNMSPEDSSIYLCSVEEASPGTFGSGTRLTVV.

This clonotype was observed a handful of times. The gene calls are TRBV6-2 or TRBV6-3 and TRBJ2-3, with TRBD1 as a possible D gene (6 bases). CDR1 and CDR2 (germline): MNHEY, SVGEGT. The CDR3 totals 16 residues. Trimming left V 2 bases short and J 1 base short, with 13 bases between. CDR3 sequence reads: CASSYDRSRGTDTQYF. The DNA of the CDR3 is TGTGCCAGCAGTTACGACAGGTCGCGGGGCACAGATACGCAGTATTTT.

This clonotype was counted between two and nine times. V is TRBV4-1 and J is TRBJ1-2, with TRBD1 matching 7 bases. The CDR3 extends over 15 amino acids. V lost 4 bases to trimming and J lost 8 bases; unmatched junction nucleotides: 13. Germline values: CDR1 MGHRA, CDR2 YSYEKL. The CDR3 sequence: CASSLPTGPYEGYTF. The CDR3 DNA sequence: TGCGCCAGCAGCCTCCCGACAGGGCCTTATGAAGGCTACACCTTC.

This clonotype was counted ten times or more. V usage is TRBV4-2 and J usage is TRBJ2-7; TRBD1 aligns across 7 bases. Germline-derived CDR1 and CDR2 are LGHNA and YNFKEQ. The CDR3 covers 14 residues. J lost 4 bases, V lost 3 bases, and 6 bases had no gene match. CDR3 region: CASSHWDRVYEQYF. The CDR3, as DNA: TGTGCCAGCAGCCACTGGGACAGAGTATACGAGCAGTACTTC.